This entry features one T cell receptor beta chain sequence. This specimen belongs to a study of blood T cell repertoires in COVID-19. Across the whole study: Material from acute and convalescent COVID-19 was sourced from the United States, Italy and Spain. PBMCs, B-cell-depleted T cells, or T cells provided the cDNA or gDNA that made up the material.

Which cohort a participant joined came from the clinical history participants gave. V was pared by 4 bases and J by 1 base, with 3 bases of the junction left unmatched. Germline CDR1 reads SGHRS; CDR2 reads YFSETQ. The CDR3 spans 15 residues. As handled by the study authors: Using reference gene primer amplification, nucleated cell counts were estimated. Sequencing was performed with immunoSEQ multiplex PCR; in TCRdb, only in-frame clones are kept and a portion is missing. The DNA gave D and trimming, while V, J and clone size come from that table. Of 250,000 to 300,000 clones in the sample, about nine tenths were seen once.

The receptor was isolated from a middle-aged woman with acute COVID-19. Sample: PBMCs or T cells enriched from blood (not recorded which). The chain links TRBV5-1 to TRBJ2-7; 12 bases map to TRBD2. In nucleotides, the CDR3 is TGCGCCAGCAGCCCGACTAGCGGGGGATCCTACGAGCAGTACTTC. Translation gives CASSPTSGGSYEQYF.